This record covers a single TCR beta chain. Its target is unknown. The CDR3 has 15 residues. The junction had 8 bases not matched to a gene; V was cut back by 6 bases and J by 5 bases. From germline, CDR1 is SGHRS and CDR2 YFSETQ. TCRdb's copy holds only in-frame clones and misses some; the assay was immunoSEQ multiplex PCR. The sample gives about 80,000 clones, 84% of which show up once; about 0.79% is in the top ten. This specimen comes from a study of radiotherapy plus CTLA-4 blockade in lung cancer. Whole-study findings and limits: TCR clones originating in tumors grew in number in blood after radiotherapy plus ipilimumab.

Material: peripheral blood, obtained from a patient treated with radiotherapy plus ipilimumab. The sequence came from a human donor with non-small cell lung cancer who had stable disease on radiotherapy plus ipilimumab. This chain uses TRBV5-1 with TRBJ2-2; the match to TRBD2 covers 9 bases. This chain's CDR3 is CASNRGSGRTGELFF. The CDR3 nucleotides are TGCGCCAGCAACCGGGGGAGCGGGAGGACCGGGGAGCTGTTTTTT.